This T cell receptor beta chain was obtained from a study of technical replicates of blood from four donors. The germline gives CDR1 LNHDA, CDR2 SQIVND (reference sequence). The CDR3 runs to 14 residues. V dropped 5 bases and J dropped 7; count of bases not matched to a gene: 10. Profiling relied on immunoSEQ multiplex PCR, and the TCRdb table lists in-frame clones only, not all of them. Among around 60,000 clones listed, about 91% were seen once. The receptor was derived from a human donor in good health. Some clones in this sample may be carry-over from other donors' samples. The chain combines TRBV19 with TRBJ2-5; 7 positions agree with TRBD2. Sequencing was performed on PBMCs. Here the CDR3 reads CASSPSGASGTQYF. DNA for the CDR3: TGTGCCAGTAGTCCAAGCGGGGCTAGCGGGACCCAGTACTTC. Combining the CDR3 with reference TRBV19 and TRBJ2-5 gives the whole variable domain DGGITQSPKYLFRKEGQNVTLSCEQNLNHDAMYWYRQDPGQGLRLIYYSQIVNDFQKGDIAEGYSVSREKKESFPLTVTSAQKNPTAFYLCASSPSGASGTQYFGPGTRLLVL.